The clone carrying this T cell receptor (beta chain) was observed a few times. The ends were cut back, 8 bases at V and 5 bases at J, with 18 bases in the middle. Germline assignment: CDR1 WSHSY and CDR2 SAAADI. There are 14 residues in the CDR3. This record belongs to a study of human T cells and chemical hapten exposure. Study-wide background: The cohort included alopecia areata under or over 50% scalp, totalis and universalis.

Regarding time point: patch test 3, about 24 weeks after DPC sensitization. Indicated treatment: therapeutic diphenylcyclopropenone sensitization with weekly scalp DPC. Every donor had alopecia and was 18 to 70 years old; all were suitable for DPC. Within the library, unique molecular identifiers were attached to each individual cDNA molecule. TCRdb passed the RACE reads through MiXCR, listing each CDR3 protein once. This table holds 95,000 to 150,000 distinct CDR3 sequences, about 11% found once. Source: whole blood, taken in connection with sensitization to the hapten diphenylcyclopropenone (DPC). The receptor's source is a woman in her forties or fifties with alopecia areata. Some clones in this sample may be carry-over from other donors' samples. The J gene is TRBJ1-2, the V gene TRBV10-2; D is ambiguous. CDR3 DNA: TGCGCCAGCGGTCCTGAAATCCCTTCTTATGGCTACACCTTC. Translating gives CASGPEIPSYGYTF.